The 5 T cell receptor beta chains listed next were all sequenced from one sample in a study of CD8+ T cells in alopecia areata. RNA was isolated and reverse transcribed to cDNA, the sequencing template. The assay was immunoSEQ multiplex PCR, and TCRdb's table has in-frame clones only and misses some. The sample lists roughly 16,000 clones; more than 50% were seen once. Those with alopecia areata gave lesional scalp punch biopsies and peripheral blood. Sequenced material: skin. The receptors stem from a human donor with alopecia areata.

CDR3 sequence reads: CASRLTSRLEAFF. CDR3 sequence (DNA): TGTGCCAGCAGGTTGACCTCACGGCTAGAAGCTTTCTTT. This chain connects TRBV28 to TRBJ1-1; D ambiguous. The CDR3 sequence is 13 residues long. Trimming shortened V by 6 bases and J by 8 bases, and 16 bases separated the two germline ends. The V gene's germline CDR1 is MDHEN and CDR2 SYDVKM. Based on the CDR3 plus reference TRBV28 and TRBJ1-1, the full variable domain is DVKVTQSSRYLVKRTGEKVFLECVQDMDHENMFWYRQDPGLGLRLIYFSYDVKMKEKGDIPEGYSVSREKKERFSLILESASTNQTSMYLCASRLTSRLEAFFGQGTRLTVV.

This chain joins TRBV19 and TRBJ2-7; possibly TRBD1 for D (7 bases). This CDR3 is 14 amino acids long. CDR1 is LNHDA and CDR2 is SQIVND in the germline V gene (reference sequence). Trimming took off 4 bases at V and 3 bases at J, with 13 bases between the two ends. The CDR3, as DNA: TGTGCCAGTAGTAAGGGGCAGGGGGGCTACGAGCAGTACTTC. Translated, it gives CASSKGQGGYEQYF.

V and J are TRBV6-5 and TRBJ1-2; D call uncertain. Deletions cut 5 bases from V and 3 bases from J, with 13 bases between. The CDR3 consists of 14 residues. Germline-derived CDR1 and CDR2 are MNHEY and SVGAGI. CDR3 in DNA: TGTGCCAGCAGTAGAGACGGCAGTGACTATGGCTACACCTTC. Its translation is CASSRDGSDYGYTF.

This sequence joins TRBV12-2 and TRBJ1-2. TRBV12-2 is a pseudogene. The CDR3 has 15 residues. CDR3 residues: CASRLARGRYYGYTF. In nucleotides, the CDR3 is TGTGCAAGTCGCTTAGCACGGGGCCGCTACTATGGCTACACCTTC.

This clone was observed a handful of times. The V and J genes are TRBV7-2 and TRBJ2-7; a possible D gene is TRBD1 (7 bases). CDR1 is SGHTA, CDR2 FQGNSA, per germline. The CDR3 sequence is 14 residues long. Trimming took off 2 bases at V and 5 bases at J, with 13 bases between the two ends. The CDR3 here is CASSLPGGGDEQYF. CDR3 nucleotide sequence: TGTGCCAGCAGCTTACCAGGGGGAGGTGACGAGCAGTACTTC.